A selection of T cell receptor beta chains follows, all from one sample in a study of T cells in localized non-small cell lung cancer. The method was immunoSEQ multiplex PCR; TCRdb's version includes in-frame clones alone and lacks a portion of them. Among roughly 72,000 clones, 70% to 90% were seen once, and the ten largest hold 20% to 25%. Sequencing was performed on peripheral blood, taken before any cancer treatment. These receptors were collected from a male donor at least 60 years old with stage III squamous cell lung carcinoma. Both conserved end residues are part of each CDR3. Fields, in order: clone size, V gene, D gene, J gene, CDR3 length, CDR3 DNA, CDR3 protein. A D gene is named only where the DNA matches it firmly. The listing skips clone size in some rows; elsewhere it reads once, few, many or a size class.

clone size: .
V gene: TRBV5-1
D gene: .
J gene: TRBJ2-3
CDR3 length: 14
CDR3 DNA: TGCGCCAGCAGCTTTTCTAGGGGATCAGATACGCAGTATTTT
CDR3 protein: CASSFSRGSDTQYF

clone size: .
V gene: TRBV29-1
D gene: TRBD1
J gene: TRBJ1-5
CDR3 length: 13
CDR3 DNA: TGCAGCGTTGCCGACAGGGGAGATCAGCCCCAGCATTTT
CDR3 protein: CSVADRGDQPQHF

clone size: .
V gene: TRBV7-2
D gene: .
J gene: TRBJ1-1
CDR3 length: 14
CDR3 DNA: TGTGCCAGCAGTGTACAATCCGGGCTAGCTGAAGCTTTCTTT
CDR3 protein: CASSVQSGLAEAFF

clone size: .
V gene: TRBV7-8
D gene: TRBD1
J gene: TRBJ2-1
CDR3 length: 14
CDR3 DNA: TGTGCCAGCAGCTCCATGGGACAGTACAATGAGCAGTTCTTC
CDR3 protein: CASSSMGQYNEQFF

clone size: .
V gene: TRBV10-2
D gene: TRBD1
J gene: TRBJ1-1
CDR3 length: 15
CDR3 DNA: TGCGCCAGCAGCCTTAAGGGGGCGTCGGGCACTGAAGCTTTCTTT
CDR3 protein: CASSLKGASGTEAFF

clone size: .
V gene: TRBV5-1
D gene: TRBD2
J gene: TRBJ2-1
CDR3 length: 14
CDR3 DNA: TGCGCCAGCGCACTAGCGGGCTCCTACAATGAGCAGTTCTTC
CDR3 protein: CASALAGSYNEQFF

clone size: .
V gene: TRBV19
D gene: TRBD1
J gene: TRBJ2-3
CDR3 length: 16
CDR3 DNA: TGTGCCAGTAGTAATGGACAGGGCGCCCTGGGAGATACGCAGTATTTT
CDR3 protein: CASSNGQGALGDTQYF

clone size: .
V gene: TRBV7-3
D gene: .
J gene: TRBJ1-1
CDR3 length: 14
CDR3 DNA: TGTGCCAGCAGCTTAACGAGTCAGGACACTGAAGCTTTCTTT
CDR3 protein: CASSLTSQDTEAFF

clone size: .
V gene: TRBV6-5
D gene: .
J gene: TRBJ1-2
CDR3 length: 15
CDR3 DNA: TGTGCCAGCAGGCATGGGACGGAAGGACGGAATGGCTACACCTTC
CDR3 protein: CASRHGTEGRNGYTF

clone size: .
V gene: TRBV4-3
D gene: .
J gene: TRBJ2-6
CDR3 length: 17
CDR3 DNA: TGCGCCAGCAGCCAAGATTTAGGGCTAGGAGGGGCCAACGTCCTGACTTTC
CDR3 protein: CASSQDLGLGGANVLTF

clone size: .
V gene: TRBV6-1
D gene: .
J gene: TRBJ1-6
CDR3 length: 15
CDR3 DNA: TGTGCCAGCAGTGGCCAGCCGGGGGCGAATTCACCCCTCCACTTT
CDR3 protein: CASSGQPGANSPLHF

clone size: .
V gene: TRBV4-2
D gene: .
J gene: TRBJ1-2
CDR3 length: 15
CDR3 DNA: TGTGCCAGCAGCCCCCAGGTAACAGACAACTATGGCTACACCTTC
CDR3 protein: CASSPQVTDNYGYTF

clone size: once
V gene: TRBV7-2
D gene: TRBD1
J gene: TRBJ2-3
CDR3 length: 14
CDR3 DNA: TGTGCCAGCAGCTTAAACAGGGGAACAGATACGCAGTATTTT
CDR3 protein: CASSLNRGTDTQYF

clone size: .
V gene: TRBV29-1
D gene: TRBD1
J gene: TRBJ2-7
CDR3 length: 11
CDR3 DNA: TGCAGCGCCGACAGGGGCCACGAGCAGTACTTC
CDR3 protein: CSADRGHEQYF

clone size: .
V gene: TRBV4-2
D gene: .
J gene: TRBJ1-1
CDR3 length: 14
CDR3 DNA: TGTGCCAGCAGCCAAGAGGACGGGAACACTGAAGCTTTCTTT
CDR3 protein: CASSQEDGNTEAFF

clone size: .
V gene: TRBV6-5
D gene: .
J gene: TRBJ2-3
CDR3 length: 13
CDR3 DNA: TGTGCCAGCCGGGGCACTAGCACAGATACGCAGTATTTT
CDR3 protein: CASRGTSTDTQYF

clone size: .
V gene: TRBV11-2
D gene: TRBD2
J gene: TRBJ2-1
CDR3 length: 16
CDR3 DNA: TGTGCCAGCAGCTTGGGCCTAGCGGGGGGACAGGGTGAGCAGTTCTTC
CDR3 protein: CASSLGLAGGQGEQFF

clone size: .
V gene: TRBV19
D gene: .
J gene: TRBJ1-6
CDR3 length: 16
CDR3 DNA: TGTGCCAGTAGTGTCCAGAGCGGCTCCTATAATTCACCCCTCCACTTT
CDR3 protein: CASSVQSGSYNSPLHF

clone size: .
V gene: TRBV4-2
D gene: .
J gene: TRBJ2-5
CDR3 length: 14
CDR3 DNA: TGTGCCAGCAGCCAAGGTGCGCTGCAAGAGACCCAGTACTTC
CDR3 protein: CASSQGALQETQYF

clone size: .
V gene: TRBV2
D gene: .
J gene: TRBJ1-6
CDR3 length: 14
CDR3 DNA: TGTGCCAGCATCAGGGGCTATGGGGATTCACCCCTCCACTTT
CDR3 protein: CASIRGYGDSPLHF

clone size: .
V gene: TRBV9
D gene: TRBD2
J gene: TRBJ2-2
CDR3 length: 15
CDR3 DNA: TGTGCCAGCAGCGTCACTAGCGGGTGGGCCGGGGAGCTGTTTTTT
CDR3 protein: CASSVTSGWAGELFF

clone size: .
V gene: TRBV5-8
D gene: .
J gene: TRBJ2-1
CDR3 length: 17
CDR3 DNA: TGTGCCAGCAGCATGGGGATGGGCTTACCCGCCTACAATGAGCAGTTCTTC
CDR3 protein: CASSMGMGLPAYNEQFF

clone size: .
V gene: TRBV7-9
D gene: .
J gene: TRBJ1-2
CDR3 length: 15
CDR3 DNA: TGTGCCAGCAGCTTAGCTCAGGCAGGGTGGTATGGCTACACCTTC
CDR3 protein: CASSLAQAGWYGYTF

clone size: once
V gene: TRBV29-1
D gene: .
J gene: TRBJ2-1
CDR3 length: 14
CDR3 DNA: TGCAGCGTTGAAGAAGCTTCTAGCCCCAGGGAGCAGTTCTTC
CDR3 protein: CSVEEASSPREQFF

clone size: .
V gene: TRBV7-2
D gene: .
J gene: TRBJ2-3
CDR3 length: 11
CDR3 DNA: TGTGCCAGCAGCCCGTTAGATACGCAGTATTTT
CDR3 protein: CASSPLDTQYF

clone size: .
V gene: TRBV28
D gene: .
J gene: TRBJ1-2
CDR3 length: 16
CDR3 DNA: TGTGCCAGCAGTTTTATGGCCGGCGATAGGGACTATGGCTACACCTTC
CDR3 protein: CASSFMAGDRDYGYTF

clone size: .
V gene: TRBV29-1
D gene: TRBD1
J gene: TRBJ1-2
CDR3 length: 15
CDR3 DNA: TGCAGCGTCGGCCAGAGCCGGGACAGGGGGCACGGCTACACCTTC
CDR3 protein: CSVGQSRDRGHGYTF

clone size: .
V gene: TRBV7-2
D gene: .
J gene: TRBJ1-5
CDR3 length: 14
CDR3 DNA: TGTGCCAGCAGCTACCAGGGAAACAATCAGCCCCAGCATTTT
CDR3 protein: CASSYQGNNQPQHF

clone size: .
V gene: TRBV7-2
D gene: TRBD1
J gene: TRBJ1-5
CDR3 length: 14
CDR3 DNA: TGTGCCAGCAGCACGGGACAGGGGAGTCAGCCCCAGCATTTT
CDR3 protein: CASSTGQGSQPQHF

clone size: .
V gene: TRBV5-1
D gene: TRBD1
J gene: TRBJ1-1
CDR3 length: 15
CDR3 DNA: TGCGCCAGCAGCTTGGTATTGGGGGACAGGGGCGAAGCTTTCTTT
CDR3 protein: CASSLVLGDRGEAFF

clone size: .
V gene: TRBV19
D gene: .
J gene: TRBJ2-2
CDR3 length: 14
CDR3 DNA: TGTGCCAGTAAAAAATTAGGGGGAACCGGGGAGCTGTTTTTT
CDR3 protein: CASKKLGGTGELFF

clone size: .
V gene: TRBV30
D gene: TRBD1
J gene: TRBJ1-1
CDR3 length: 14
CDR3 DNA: TGTGCCTGGAGTGGGGGACAGTCGAACACTGAAGCTTTCTTT
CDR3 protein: CAWSGGQSNTEAFF

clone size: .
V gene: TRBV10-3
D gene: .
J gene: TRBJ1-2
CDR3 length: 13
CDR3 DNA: TGTGCCATCACGCAGCGTCCTGACTATGGCTACACCTTC
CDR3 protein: CAITQRPDYGYTF

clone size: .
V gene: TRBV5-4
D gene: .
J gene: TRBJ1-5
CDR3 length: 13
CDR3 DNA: TGTGCCAGCAGCTTGGACCGGGGGAAGTCCCAGCATTTT
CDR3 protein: CASSLDRGKSQHF

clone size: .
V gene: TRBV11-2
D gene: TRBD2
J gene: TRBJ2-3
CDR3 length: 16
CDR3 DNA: TGTGCCAGCAGCCTCCGACTAGCGGGGGGGCGTGATACGCAGTATTTT
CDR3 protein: CASSLRLAGGRDTQYF

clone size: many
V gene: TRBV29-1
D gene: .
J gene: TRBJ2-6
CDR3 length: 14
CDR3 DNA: TGCAGCGTTGCAAGGGGTTTTGGGGCCAACGTCCTGACTTTC
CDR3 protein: CSVARGFGANVLTF

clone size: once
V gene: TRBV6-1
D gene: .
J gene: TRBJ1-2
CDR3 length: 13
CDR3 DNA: TGTGCCAGCACCCAACAGACTAACTATGGCTACACCTTC
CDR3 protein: CASTQQTNYGYTF

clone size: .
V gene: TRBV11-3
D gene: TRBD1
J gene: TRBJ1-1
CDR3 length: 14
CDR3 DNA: TGTGCCAGCAGCCGCGCAGGGACAGACACTGAAGCTTTCTTT
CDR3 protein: CASSRAGTDTEAFF

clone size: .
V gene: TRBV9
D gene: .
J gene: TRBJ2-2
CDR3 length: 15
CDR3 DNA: TGTGCCAGCAGCATCGGACATCGAAACACCGGGGAGCTGTTTTTT
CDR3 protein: CASSIGHRNTGELFF

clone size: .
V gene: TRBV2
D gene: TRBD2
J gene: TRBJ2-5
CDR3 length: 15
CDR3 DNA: TGTGCCAGCAGACCCGGGGGGGGGCGCTTGGAGACCCAGTACTTC
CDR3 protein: CASRPGGGRLETQYF

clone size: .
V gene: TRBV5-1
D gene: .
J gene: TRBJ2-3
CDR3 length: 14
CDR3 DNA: TGCGCCAGCAGCTTGGACAGATTCACAGATACGCAGTATTTT
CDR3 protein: CASSLDRFTDTQYF

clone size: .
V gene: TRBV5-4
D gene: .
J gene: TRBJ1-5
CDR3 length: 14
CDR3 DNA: TGTGCCAGCAGCTTGGCAGGGGCGAATCAGCCCCAGCATTTT
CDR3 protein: CASSLAGANQPQHF

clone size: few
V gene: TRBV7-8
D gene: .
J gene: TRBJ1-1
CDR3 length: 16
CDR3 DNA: TGTGCCAGCAGCCTCCAGGGTTTTGGTATGAACACTGAAGCTTTCTTT
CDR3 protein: CASSLQGFGMNTEAFF

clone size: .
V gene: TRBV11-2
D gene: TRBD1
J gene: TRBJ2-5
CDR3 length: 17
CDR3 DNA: TGTGCCAGCAGCTTAGGGACAGGGGGCCCTATTCAAGAGACCCAGTACTTC
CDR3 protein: CASSLGTGGPIQETQYF

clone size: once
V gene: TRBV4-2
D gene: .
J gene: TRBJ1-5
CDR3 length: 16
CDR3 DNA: TGTGCCAGCAGCCCCCCCGGTCTCGAGGGTCATCAGCCCCAGCATTTT
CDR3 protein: CASSPPGLEGHQPQHF